The TCR beta chain described here comes from a study of identical twins. Ten or more counts support this clonotype. The antigen is unknown. Whole-study results and caveats: Zero-insertion analyses could be partly confounded by invariant MAIT and iNKT cells.

Germline CDR1 SGHRS, CDR2 YFSETQ. This CDR3 region has 14 residues. Deletions cut 4 bases from V and 12 bases from J, with 17 bases between. TCRdb passed the 5' RACE reads through MiXCR, listing each CDR3 protein once. The sample records 500,000 to 550,000 distinct CDR3 sequences, more than 20% being singletons. A further study also used this sample, focusing on yellow fever vaccine responses in identical twins.

Sequencing input: CD4+ T cells sorted from blood. This TCR derives from a woman under 30 in good health. The rearrangement links TRBV5-1 to TRBJ1-6; D possibly corresponds to TRBD1 (5 bases). CDR3 region: CASSPLDGGGPLHF. The CDR3, as DNA: TGCGCCAGCAGCCCCCTCGACGGCGGGGGACCCCTCCACTTT. The variable domain in full, completed from reference TRBV5-1 and TRBJ1-6, reads KAGVTQTPRYLIKTRGQQVTLSCSPISGHRSVSWYQQTPGQGLQFLFEYFSETQRNKGNFPGRFSGRQFSNSRSEMNVSTLELGDSALYLCASSPLDGGGPLHFGNGTRLTVT.